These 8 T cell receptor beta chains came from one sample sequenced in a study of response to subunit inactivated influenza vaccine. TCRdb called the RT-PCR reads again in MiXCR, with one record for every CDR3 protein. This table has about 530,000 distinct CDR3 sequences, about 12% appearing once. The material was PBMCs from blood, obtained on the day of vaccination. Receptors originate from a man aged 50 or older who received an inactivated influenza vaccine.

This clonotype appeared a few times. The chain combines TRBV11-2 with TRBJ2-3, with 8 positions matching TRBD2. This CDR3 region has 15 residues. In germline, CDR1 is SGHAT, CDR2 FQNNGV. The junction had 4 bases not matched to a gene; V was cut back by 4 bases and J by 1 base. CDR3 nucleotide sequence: TGTGCCAGCAGCTGGGCGGGGGGAGGCACAGATACGCAGTATTTT. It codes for CASSWAGGGTDTQYF.

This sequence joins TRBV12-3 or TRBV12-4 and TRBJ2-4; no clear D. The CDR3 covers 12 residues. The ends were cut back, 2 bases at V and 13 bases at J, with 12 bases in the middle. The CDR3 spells CASSLKPIPQYF. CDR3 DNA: TGTGCCAGCAGTTTAAAGCCGATTCCCCAGTACTTC.

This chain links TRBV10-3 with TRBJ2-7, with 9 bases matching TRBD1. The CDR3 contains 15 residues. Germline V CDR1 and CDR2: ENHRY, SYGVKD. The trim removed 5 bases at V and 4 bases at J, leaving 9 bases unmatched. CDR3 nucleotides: TGTGCCATCAGTTCTGTGGGACAGGGAAGTTACGAGCAGTACTTC. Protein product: CAISSVGQGSYEQYF.

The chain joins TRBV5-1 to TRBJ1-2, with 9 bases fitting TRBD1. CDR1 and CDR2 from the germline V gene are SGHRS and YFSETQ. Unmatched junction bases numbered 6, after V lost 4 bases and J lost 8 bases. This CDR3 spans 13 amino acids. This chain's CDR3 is CASSPGQGKGYTF. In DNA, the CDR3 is TGCGCCAGCAGCCCCGGACAGGGGAAGGGCTACACCTTC. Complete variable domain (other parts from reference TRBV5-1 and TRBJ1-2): KAGVTQTPRYLIKTRGQQVTLSCSPISGHRSVSWYQQTPGQGLQFLFEYFSETQRNKGNFPGRFSGRQFSNSRSEMNVSTLELGDSALYLCASSPGQGKGYTFGSGTRLTVV.

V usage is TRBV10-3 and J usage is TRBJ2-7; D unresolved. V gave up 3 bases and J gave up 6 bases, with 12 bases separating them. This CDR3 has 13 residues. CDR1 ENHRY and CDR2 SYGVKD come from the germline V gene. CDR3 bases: TGTGCCATCAGTGAACCTTGGGAACGCGAGCAGTACTTC. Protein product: CAISEPWEREQYF.

In DNA form, the CDR3 reads TGTGCCACCAGCAGAGATGGTTATGCGACAGTCAATCAGCCCCAGCATTTT. It encodes CATSRDGYATVNQPQHF. The chain is built from TRBV15 and TRBJ1-5; D possibly corresponds to TRBD1 (5 bases). Germline assignment: CDR1 LNHNV and CDR2 YYDKDF (reference sequence). The V end was cut by 0 bases, the J end by 3 bases, with 15 bases between. The CDR3 extends over 17 amino acids.

Here the CDR3 DNA reads TGCAGTGCTAGAGACCCAGGTAGCACAGATACGCAGTATTTT. Translation: CSARDPGSTDTQYF. The chain recombines TRBV20-1 with TRBJ2-3, with no clear D. CDR3 length: 14 residues. Trimming cost V 0 bases and J 0 bases, with 7 bases left between them. CDR1 and CDR2 from the germline V gene are DFQATT and SNEGSKA (reference sequence).

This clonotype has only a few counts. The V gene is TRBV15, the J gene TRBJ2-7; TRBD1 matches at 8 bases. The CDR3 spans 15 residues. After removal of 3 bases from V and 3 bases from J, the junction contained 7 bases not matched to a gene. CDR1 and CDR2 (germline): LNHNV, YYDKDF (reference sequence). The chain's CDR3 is CATSRTDRGHYEQYF. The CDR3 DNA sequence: TGTGCCACCAGCAGGACAGACAGGGGCCACTACGAGCAGTACTTC. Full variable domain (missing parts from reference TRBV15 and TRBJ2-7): DAMVIQNPRYQVTQFGKPVTLSCSQTLNHNVMYWYQQKSSQAPKLLFHYYDKDFNNEADTPDNFQSRRPNTSFCFLDIRSPGLGDTAMYLCATSRTDRGHYEQYFGPGTRLTVT.